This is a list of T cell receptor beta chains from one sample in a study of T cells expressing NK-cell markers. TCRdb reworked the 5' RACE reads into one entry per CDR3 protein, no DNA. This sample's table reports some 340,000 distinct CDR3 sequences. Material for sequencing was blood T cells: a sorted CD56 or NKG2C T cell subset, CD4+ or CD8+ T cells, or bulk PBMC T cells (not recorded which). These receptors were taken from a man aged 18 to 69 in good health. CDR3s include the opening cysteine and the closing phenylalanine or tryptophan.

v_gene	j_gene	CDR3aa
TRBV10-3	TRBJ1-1	CAISQGSLRFGPGAEAFF
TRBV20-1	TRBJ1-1	CSARDFGGSATEAFF
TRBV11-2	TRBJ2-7	CASSHNGVRSGGVTSYEQYF
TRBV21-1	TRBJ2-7	CASSTRTELYEQYF
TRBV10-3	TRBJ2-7	CAIAATGWDYEQYF
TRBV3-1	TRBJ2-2	CASSQVGPRQKNTGELFF
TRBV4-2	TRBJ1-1	CASSPTHLQSTSEAFF
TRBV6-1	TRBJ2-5	CASSPSRLAQETQYF
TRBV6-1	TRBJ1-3	CASSRTGSPGNTIYF
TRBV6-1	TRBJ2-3	CASTPRGADTDTQYF
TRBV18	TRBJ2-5	CASSPSRGLETQYF
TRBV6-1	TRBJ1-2	CASSEKQGRNYGYTF
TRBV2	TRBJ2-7	CAGTRGNYEQYF
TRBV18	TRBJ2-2	CASSSSGANTGELFF
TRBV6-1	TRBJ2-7	CASTITEGDSYEQYF
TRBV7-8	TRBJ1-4	CASSWAGGTNEKLFF
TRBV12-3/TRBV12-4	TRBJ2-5	CASSSVSSGGVGTQYF
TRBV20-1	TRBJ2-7	CSAPFRGKQYF
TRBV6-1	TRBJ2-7	CASSESSGGAYEQYF
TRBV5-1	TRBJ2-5	CASRTDLETQYF
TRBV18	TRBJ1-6	CASSTTGEARGPLHF
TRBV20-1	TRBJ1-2	CSATRAYGYTF
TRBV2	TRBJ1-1	CASRARDRGTTEAFF
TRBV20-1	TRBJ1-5	CSARGAVSNQPQHF
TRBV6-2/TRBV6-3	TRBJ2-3	CASSYSGRVPTDTQYF
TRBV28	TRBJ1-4	CASSYIRGEKLFF
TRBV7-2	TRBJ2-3	CASTLKSSGGTDTQYF
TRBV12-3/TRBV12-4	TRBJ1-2	CASSLGGPLNYGYTF
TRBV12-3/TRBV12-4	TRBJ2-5	CASSLAGRGGLETQYF
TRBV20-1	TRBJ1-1	CSAQSGRGWTEAFF
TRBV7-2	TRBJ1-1	CASSSGQGIAEAFF
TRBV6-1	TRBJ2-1	CASRPGQKYNEQFF
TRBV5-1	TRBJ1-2	CASSLGPRGRDYGYTF
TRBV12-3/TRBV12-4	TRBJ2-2	CASSLWRAGGELFF
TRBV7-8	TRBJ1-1	CASSLKVSGYTEAFF
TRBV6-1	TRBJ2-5	CASSEGKAGQETQYF
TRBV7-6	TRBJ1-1	CASSRDRNPNTEAFF
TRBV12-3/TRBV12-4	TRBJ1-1	CASHGQGRGGNTEAFF
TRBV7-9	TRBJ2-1	CASSSEYPRFNEQFF
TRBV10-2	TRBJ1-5	CASSESKLSQHF